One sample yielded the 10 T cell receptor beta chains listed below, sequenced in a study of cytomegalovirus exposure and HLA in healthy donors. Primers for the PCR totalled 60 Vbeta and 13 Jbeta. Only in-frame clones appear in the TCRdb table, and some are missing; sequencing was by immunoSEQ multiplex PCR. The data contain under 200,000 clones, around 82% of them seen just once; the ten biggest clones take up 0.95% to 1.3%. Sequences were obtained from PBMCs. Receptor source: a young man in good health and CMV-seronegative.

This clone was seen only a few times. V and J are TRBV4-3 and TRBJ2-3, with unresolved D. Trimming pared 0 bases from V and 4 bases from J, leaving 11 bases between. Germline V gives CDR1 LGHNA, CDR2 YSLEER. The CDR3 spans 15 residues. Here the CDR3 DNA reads TGCGCCAGCAGCCAAGATTTCCCAGGCGCAGATACGCAGTATTTT. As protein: CASSQDFPGADTQYF.

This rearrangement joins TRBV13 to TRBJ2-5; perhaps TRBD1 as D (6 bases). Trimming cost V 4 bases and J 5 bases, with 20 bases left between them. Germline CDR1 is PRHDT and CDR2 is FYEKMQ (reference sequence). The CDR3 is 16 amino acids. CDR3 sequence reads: CASSSDATGRGETQYF. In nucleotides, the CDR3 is TGTGCCAGCAGCTCAGATGCTACAGGGAGAGGTGAGACCCAGTACTTC.

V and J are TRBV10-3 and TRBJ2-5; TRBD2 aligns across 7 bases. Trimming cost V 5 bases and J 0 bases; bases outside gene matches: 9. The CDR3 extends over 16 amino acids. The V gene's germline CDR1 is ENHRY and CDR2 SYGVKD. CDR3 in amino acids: CAISIGRDPYQETQYF. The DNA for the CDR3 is TGTGCCATCAGTATTGGGAGGGACCCGTACCAAGAGACCCAGTACTTC.

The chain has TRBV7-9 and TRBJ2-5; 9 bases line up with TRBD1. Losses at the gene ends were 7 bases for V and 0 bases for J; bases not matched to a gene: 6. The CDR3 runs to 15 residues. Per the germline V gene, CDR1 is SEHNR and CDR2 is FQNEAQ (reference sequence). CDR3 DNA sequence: TGTGCCAGCACCTGGGGGACAGGGAACCAAGAGACCCAGTACTTC. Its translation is CASTWGTGNQETQYF. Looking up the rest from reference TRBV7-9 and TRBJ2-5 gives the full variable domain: DTGVSQNPRHKITKRGQNVTFRCDPISEHNRLYWYRQTLGQGPEFLTYFQNEAQLEKSRLLSDRFSAERPKGSFSTLEIQRTEQGDSAMYLCASTWGTGNQETQYFGPGTRLLVL.

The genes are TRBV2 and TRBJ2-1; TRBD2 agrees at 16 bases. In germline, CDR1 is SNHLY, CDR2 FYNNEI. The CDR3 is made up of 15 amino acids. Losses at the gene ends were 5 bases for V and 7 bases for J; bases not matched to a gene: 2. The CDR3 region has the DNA TGTGCCAGCAGTCGGGGACTAGCGGGAGGGAATGAGCAGTTCTTC. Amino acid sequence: CASSRGLAGGNEQFF.

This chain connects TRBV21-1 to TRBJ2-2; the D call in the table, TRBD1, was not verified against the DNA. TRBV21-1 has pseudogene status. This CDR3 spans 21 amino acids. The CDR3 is CASSKCQDRGLFGRCTGELFF. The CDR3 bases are TGTGCCAGCAGCAAGTGTCAGGACAGGGGGCTATTTGGGAGGTGCACCGGGGAGCTGTTTTTT.

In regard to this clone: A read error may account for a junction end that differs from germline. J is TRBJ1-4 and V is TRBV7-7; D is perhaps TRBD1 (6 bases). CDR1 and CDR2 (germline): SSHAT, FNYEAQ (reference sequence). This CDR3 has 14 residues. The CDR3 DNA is TGTGCTAGCAGCCAAGGGGGATTGGGTGAAAAACTGTTTTTT. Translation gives CASSQGGLGEKLFF.

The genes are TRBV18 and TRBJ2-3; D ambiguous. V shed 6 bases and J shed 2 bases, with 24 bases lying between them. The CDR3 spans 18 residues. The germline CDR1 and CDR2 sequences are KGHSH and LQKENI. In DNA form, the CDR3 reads TGTGCCAGCTCCCAACAACCCCCCGGAGCGACGCTCACAGATACGCAGTATTTT. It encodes CASSQQPPGATLTDTQYF.

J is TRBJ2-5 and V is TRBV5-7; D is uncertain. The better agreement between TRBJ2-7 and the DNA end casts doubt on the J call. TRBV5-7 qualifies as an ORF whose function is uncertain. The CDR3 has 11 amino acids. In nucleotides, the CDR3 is TGTGCCAGCAGCTTGGAGAACGAGCAGTACTTC. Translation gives CASSLENEQYF.

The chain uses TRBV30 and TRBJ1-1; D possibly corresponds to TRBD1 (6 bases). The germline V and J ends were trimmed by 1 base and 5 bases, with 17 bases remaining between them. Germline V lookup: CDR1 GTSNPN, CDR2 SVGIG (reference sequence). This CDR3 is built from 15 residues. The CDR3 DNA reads TGTGCCTGGAGTGGCAGTACAGGGTCTGATACTGAAGCTTTCTTT. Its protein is CAWSGSTGSDTEAFF.